This T cell receptor beta chain was observed in a study of PD-1 blockade in mismatch repair-deficient tumors. On the study more broadly: Patients had around 11 mismatch repair-deficient cancer types, all previously treated and progressing. Study results and limitations: After pembrolizumab, tumor-resident clones rose rapidly, then generally contracted before radiologic responses.

For this clone: Its specificity is unknown.

The CDR3 has 14 amino acids. Germline V lookup: CDR1 KGHSH, CDR2 LQKENI. Trimming cost V 2 bases and J 5 bases; bases outside gene matches: 5. Sequenced by immunoSEQ multiplex PCR; TCRdb stores in-frame clones only, minus some. The sample contains roughly 79,000 clones, around 80% of which appear only once. All patients were mismatch repair deficient, assessed by either PCR or immunohistochemistry. A few pembrolizumab responders had their TCRs sequenced. This chain links TRBV18 with TRBJ2-5, with 7 bases that match TRBD1. The specimen comprised peripheral blood, sampled 44 weeks after starting pembrolizumab. This clonotype originated in an adult with mismatch repair-deficient cancer. CDR3 sequence (DNA): TGTGCCAGCTCACCAGAGACAGGGTGGGAGACCCAGTACTTC. It is translated as CASSPETGWETQYF.